The entry below describes one T cell receptor beta chain. V gave up 7 bases and J gave up 9 bases, with 22 bases separating them. This CDR3 has 14 residues. Tumor tissue was taken before any definitive surgery or chemotherapy was given. This record comes from a study of high-grade serous ovarian cancer treatment subgroups. Generated by immunoSEQ multiplex PCR, the TCRdb table keeps only in-frame clones and is missing some. This table holds about a thousand clones, 70% to 80% found once. The sequence was collected from a human donor with high-grade serous ovarian cancer. This chain connects TRBV23-1 to TRBJ2-7, with D perhaps given as TRBD1 or TRBD2 (5 bases each). TRBV23-1 is known as an ORF, though its function is uncertain. The sequenced material came from tumor tissue. The chain's CDR3 is CASTDPGWRKWQYF. The CDR3 coding sequence is TGCGCCAGCACCGACCCAGGGTGGAGGAAGTGGCAGTACTTC.